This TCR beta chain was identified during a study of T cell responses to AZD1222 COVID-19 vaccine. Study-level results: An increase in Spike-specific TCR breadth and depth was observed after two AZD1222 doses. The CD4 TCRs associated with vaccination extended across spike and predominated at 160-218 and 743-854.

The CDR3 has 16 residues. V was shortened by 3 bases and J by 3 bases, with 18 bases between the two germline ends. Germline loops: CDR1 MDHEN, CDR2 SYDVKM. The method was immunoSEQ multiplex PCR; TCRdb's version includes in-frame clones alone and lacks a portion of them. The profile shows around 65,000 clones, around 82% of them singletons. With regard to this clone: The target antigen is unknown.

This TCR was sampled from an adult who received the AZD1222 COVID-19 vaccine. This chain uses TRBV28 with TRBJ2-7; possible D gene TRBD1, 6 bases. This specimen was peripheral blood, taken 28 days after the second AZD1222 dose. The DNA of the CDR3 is TGTGCCAGCAGTTTTGGGGACATACCCGGTCGCTACGAGCAGTACTTC. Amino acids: CASSFGDIPGRYEQYF.